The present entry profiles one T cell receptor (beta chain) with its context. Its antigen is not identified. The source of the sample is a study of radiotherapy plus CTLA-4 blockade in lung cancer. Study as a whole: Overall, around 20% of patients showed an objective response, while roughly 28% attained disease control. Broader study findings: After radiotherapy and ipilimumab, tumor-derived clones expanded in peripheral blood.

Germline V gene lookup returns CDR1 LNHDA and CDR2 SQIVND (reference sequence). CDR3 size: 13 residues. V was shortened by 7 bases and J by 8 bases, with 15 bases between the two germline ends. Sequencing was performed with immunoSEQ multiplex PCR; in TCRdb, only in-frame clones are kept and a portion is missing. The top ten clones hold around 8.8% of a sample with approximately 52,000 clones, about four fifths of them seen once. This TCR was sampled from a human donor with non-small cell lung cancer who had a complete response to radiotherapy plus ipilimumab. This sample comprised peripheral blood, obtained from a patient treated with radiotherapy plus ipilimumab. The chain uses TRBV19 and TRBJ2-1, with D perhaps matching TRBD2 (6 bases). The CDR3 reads CASTPGGWDEQFF. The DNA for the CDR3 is TGTGCCAGTACCCCCGGAGGGTGGGATGAGCAGTTCTTC.